The clone carrying this T cell receptor beta chain was seen a handful of times. One entry per CDR3 protein results from TCRdb running MiXCR on the PCR reads. The sample records approximately 10,000 distinct CDR3 sequences, about 26% being singletons. This entry belongs to a study of immune characterization of retroperitoneal liposarcoma. This CDR3 has 12 residues. Trimming cost V 4 bases and J 3 bases, with 6 bases left between them. This sequence originates from a female donor with retroperitoneal liposarcoma. The sequencing sample was made of tumor tissue. This chain joins TRBV12-3 or TRBV12-4 and TRBJ1-1; maybe TRBD1 (5 bases). CDR3 sequence reads: CASSWGYTEAFF. The CDR3 nucleotides read TGTGCCAGCAGTTGGGGGTACACTGAAGCTTTCTTT.